The entry that follows covers one TCR beta chain sequence. Source study methods: Reference gene primers were amplified, and this amplification served to estimate nucleated cell counts. TCRdb's copy holds only in-frame clones and misses some; the assay was immunoSEQ multiplex PCR. Clone size and V and J calls were adopted from that table, with D and trimming inferred from the DNA. The table has about 190,000 clones, 86% seen once. Participants came from about two dozen US areas, aged about 18 to 100 years. Each recovered donor of Cohort 3 presented with two negative PCRs, clearance, or symptom resolution. This sample was taken from a study of blood T cell repertoires in COVID-19. Study-level background: T cells, B-cell-depleted T cells, or PBMCs provided the cDNA or gDNA that served as material.

This CDR3 comprises 19 residues. Per germline, CDR1 SGHAT and CDR2 FQNNGV. V was pared by 0 bases and J by 4 bases, with 14 bases of the junction left unmatched. This chain uses TRBV11-2 with TRBJ1-3; TRBD1 agrees at 8 bases. This sequence was found in a woman aged 30 to 39 who had recovered from COVID-19. The source material was PBMCs or T cells enriched from blood (not recorded which). The CDR3 sequence is CASSLERTGFPMGGNTIYF. The CDR3 bases are TGTGCCAGCAGCTTAGAGAGGACAGGGTTTCCAATGGGAGGAAACACCATATATTTT.